This T cell receptor beta chain derives from a study of T-cell reconstitution after alpha-beta-depleted transplantation in children. Trimming removed 4 bases from V and 2 bases from J, with 12 bases in between. CDR1 and CDR2 from the germline V gene are MDHEN and SYDVKM. This CDR3 comprises 14 residues. Unique molecular identifiers were used to barcode this TCRbeta library. TCRdb analysed the PCR reads with MiXCR anew, one entry per CDR3 protein. The sample yields 700,000 to 950,000 distinct CDR3 sequences, less than 20% seen once. Study-wide points: Newly produced T cells mostly accounted for T-cell counts and diversity one year post-transplant. Several hundred expanded graft clones reportedly gave rise to the alpha-beta T cells present about two months after transplant. Surviving recipient cells, namely T cells and thymic progenitors, were the source of high day-60 TCRbeta diversity in some patients.

This clonotype was counted only a few times. Its target is not known. The starting material was PBMCs, mostly from graft donor cells, obtained 360 days after TCRalphabeta/CD19-depleted stem cell transplant. This clonotype was sampled from a male patient younger than 18 who had a stem cell transplant for acute lymphoblastic leukemia, so the T cells may come from the graft donor. The chain combines TRBV28 with TRBJ2-7, with a weak D call TRBD2 (5 bases). CDR3 in DNA: TGTGCCAGCAGTTCTAGCTGGACTGCCTACGAGCAGTACTTC. Protein sequence: CASSSSWTAYEQYF.